What follows describes a single T cell receptor (beta chain). Its antigen is unknown. Base qualities are not at hand, and no much larger clone is one base apart. Libraries were prepared through the immunoSEQ multiplex PCR assay. For the multiplex PCR, a mixture combining 60 forward primers for TCR Vbeta segments and 13 reverse primers for TCR Jbeta segments was used. The CDR3 region of rearranged TCR beta genes was amplified from genomic DNA by a multiplex PCR assay. Amplified TCR beta libraries were sequenced as 87-base-pair reads on the Illumina HiSeq System. Concerning the study's data processing: A later analysis tallied around 82 million unique TCR beta chains across the approximately 670 repertoires, and some 12 million of those chains were shared by two or more donors. Raw reads were error-corrected and collapsed into unique sequences by a nearest-neighbor algorithm in which closely related sequences were merged to remove PCR and sequencing errors. Alignment of CDR3 sequences to IMGT reference sequences was used to assign V, D and J gene segments. For a sequence to be retained, a match of at least six nucleotides was required to both a V gene segment and a J gene segment. A rearrangement was called productive if the CDR3 had no stop codons and remained in frame with V and J, and every other rearrangement was called non-productive. CDR3 was defined according to IMGT convention as the region running from the second conserved V-encoded cysteine to the conserved J-encoded phenylalanine. In an earlier analysis of approximately 590 of the donors, sequences lacking an unambiguous match to a single V gene segment were excluded. In an earlier analysis of some 590 of the donors, V segments were called functional above 56.7% productive rearrangements and were called segregating when the between-donor standard deviation exceeded 5%. A statistical classification framework was developed to diagnose cytomegalovirus status using the catalog of TCR beta chain sequences. In a later analysis, V and J genes were assigned by comparing TCR nucleotide sequences against IMGT/GENE-DB human TR gene sequences. A later analysis assigned CDR3 sequences and most-parsimonious VDJ recombination scenarios with the TCRdist pipeline. In a later analysis, every TCR beta chain was defined by the combination of its CDR3 amino acid sequence and its V-gene family, and reads without a unique V-gene family were dropped. As a way to deal with suspected cross-contamination and a sequencing artifact, a later analysis dropped roughly 600 nucleotide sequences that were highly shared and had low generation probability. In a later analysis, a clonal expansion index was calculated for each public chain from normalized within-repertoire ranks of inferred template counts. A later analysis computed generation probabilities with a VDJ recombination model fitted to out-of-frame rearrangements, and checked the results against IGoR. A later analysis scored TCR-TCR, TCR-HLA and TCR-CMV co-occurrence with hypergeometric tests, applying a repertoire-size bias correction to TCR pairs. A later analysis estimated false discovery rates by permuting HLA or CMV assignments 20 times. In a later analysis, co-occurring TCRs were grouped using DBSCAN, and TCRdist sequence similarity was added for clustering within HLA-allele-positive subsets. Co-occurrence clustering excluded repertoires with fewer than 30,000 or more than 120,000 public chains, plus five with anomalous nucleotide sharing. Drawn from immuneACCESS, this table holds only the in-frame rearrangements with V and J called that TCRdb kept. Clones are partly lost; checked studies trace under half to an unresolved V gene and leave the rest unexplained. Clonal size and the V and J genes are those of that table, whereas D and trimming came from the DNA. This sample gives over 150,000 clones in total; 80% of them show up just once. Around 4.5% of the sample lies in the top ten.

The sample is drawn from a study of cytomegalovirus exposure and HLA in healthy donors (dated by TCRdb to between 2016 and 2019). Background for the entire study: In an earlier analysis of 587 of the donors, 250 to 300 Gb of sequence data and some 100 million unique TCR beta sequences from some 170 million T cells were reported. About 280 gigabases of sequencing data and some 85 million unique TCR sequences were included in an early release covering about 600 HLA-typed donors. Of the roughly 400 genotyped donors, more than 75% were placed in the genetic ancestry cluster associated with self-reported Caucasian donors. The study aimed to test whether signatures of past pathogen exposure could be identified by cataloging public T cell receptors. Using immunosequencing, the study profiled T cell repertoires from 640 or so subjects and related those repertoires to cytomegalovirus serostatus. A separate validation cohort of about 110 different subjects was used in addition to the roughly 670-subject first cohort. To predict cytomegalovirus infection status, the study combined high-throughput TCR immunosequencing, statistical association of individual TCRs with disease status, and machine learning. A later analysis re-examined previously published TCR beta repertoires from just over 650 donors and added high-resolution HLA genotyping to investigate patterns of TCR occurrence. Rather than drawing on any new phenotypic data, the later analysis identified candidate immune exposures from TCR beta sequences and the way those sequences occurred across donors. To decide whether each TCR beta V gene segment behaved as functional or pseudogenic, an earlier analysis of fewer than 750 of the donors relied on high-throughput TCR beta sequencing. Donor age, sex, ethnicity and CMV serostatus were compiled together with the repertoire data. A later genetic analysis took genome-wide SNP genotypes for about 55% of the 666 donors and used that subset as a discovery cohort. All discovery cohort repertoires had been generated on a single sequencing platform. Class I and class II HLA loci were covered by the typing at four-digit resolution. Typing coverage differed by locus: A, B, C, DRB1 and DQB1 were typed in roughly 620-640 donors, DQA1 in about 510, DPA1 in 600 to 610, and DPB1 in 400 to 490. Because of strong linkage in the cohort, roughly five DR-DQ haplotypes were treated as single units for association and clustering. Among some 400 genotyped donors of the cohort, an average of around 220,000 unique TCR beta nucleotide sequences was sequenced per donor, of which roughly 17% were non-productive. What the study reported, not specific to this receptor: An earlier analysis of some 560 of the donors showed that most TCR beta V segments appeared in productive rearrangements either about 87% or about 30% of the time, which broadly matched IMGT annotations. In a later analysis, TCR association rates were found to vary across HLA loci, with the most associated TCRs seen for DRB1 alleles and the fewest for HLA-C alleles. A few of the identified cytomegalovirus-associated TCR beta chains were confirmed in vitro to be specific for cytomegalovirus antigens. Presence/absence analyses assumed roughly uniform sequencing depth across donors, an assumption that may not hold. According to a later genetic analysis, donors in an Asian-associated ancestry cluster had fewer N-insertions in productive TCRs than the approximately 670-donor mean. At a false discovery rate of 0.05, a later analysis linked around 17,000 TCR beta sequences to specific HLA alleles. A further reported finding was that TCR beta sequences accurately predicted the HLA-A and HLA-B alleles for most subjects in the first cohort. A later analysis found that most CMV-associated TCR beta chains appeared HLA-restricted, with HLA associations seemingly driven largely by CMV exposure. A later analysis found that HLA-associated TCR beta chains were more clonally expanded and had lower generation probabilities than equally common non-associated chains. The 87-base-pair reads could not distinguish some IMGT-functional V segments, including TRBV6-2 and TRBV6-3, so those segments were excluded. The only immune exposure information available for the cohort was CMV serostatus. The authors suggested that the approach could potentially be generalized to other disease states and immunological phenotypes. This cohort had only TCR beta chains sequenced, and the lack of alpha or paired-chain data limited which features could be detected. Cytomegalovirus status was reported to be diagnosed by the classifier with high specificity and sensitivity in both the original and validation cohorts. Correlated functional status among segregating V segments might be attributable to linkage disequilibrium, but an unknown experimental factor could not be ruled out. In the study, some 160 TCR beta chains were listed as associated with cytomegalovirus. HLA typing was unavailable for some donors at each locus, so association tests used only the typed subset. In a later analysis, several top co-occurrence clusters were reported to appear linked to parvovirus B19, influenza, CMV and Epstein-Barr virus. A cluster of highly shared sequence variants was judged likely to represent a technical artifact of the sequencing pipeline. Most TCR sequences were seen in very few donors, while some public TCRs were found in many individuals. Because counts were too low, seventeen rarely observed V segments, including chromosome 9 orphons, were left out of the earlier analysis of a few hundred of the donors. A later genetic analysis associated a missense DCLRE1C variant with V-gene and J-gene trimming of TCR beta chains, and an independent cohort replicated the association. When HLA alleles, especially DR and DQ, strongly co-occurred, TCR associations were difficult to assign to individual alleles.

Cut back by 4 bases and 6 bases, the V and J ends lie 20 bases apart. The CDR3 runs 15 amino acids, cysteine and phenylalanine included. The read is trimmed to its CDR3 DNA, 45 bases read in frame from base 1. CDR1 and CDR2 are drawn from the germline V gene: SGDLS, YYNGEE. The cohort consisted of approximately 690 healthy bone marrow donors. At the time of sampling, all cohort members were nominally healthy, though unrecorded immune exposures were likely present. The donor tested CMV seronegative and was one of the 352 seronegative cohort members. Each donor provided a peripheral blood sample, and peripheral blood mononuclear cells were used for TCR beta sequencing. The Qiagen DNeasy Blood Extraction Kit was used to extract genomic DNA from the blood cell samples.

The receptor was isolated from a man aged 30 to 39 in good health and CMV-seronegative. The chain couples TRBV9 to TRBJ2-7; a tentative D match to TRBD2 spans 5 bases. The sample was PBMCs. The nucleotide sequence is given as TGTGCCAGCAGCCCCCGAGCAGCGGTCCCGAGCGAGCAGTACTTC. The translation is CASSPRAAVPSEQYF. Reference TRBV9 and TRBJ2-7 proteins supply the regions before and after the CDR3; the full variable domain is: DSGVTQTPKHLITATGQRVTLRCSPRSGDLSVYWYQQSLDQGLQFLIQYYNGEERAKGNILERFSAQQFPDLHSELNLSSLELGDSALYFCASSPRAAVPSEQYFGPGTRLTVT.